These 20 T cell receptor beta chains originate from one sample sequenced in a study of shared clonotypes between healthy human individuals. Profiled with immunoSEQ multiplex PCR; TCRdb holds only in-frame clones, not every one. Of 300,000 or so clones listed, 74% were seen once; the top ten hold 10% to 13%. Specimen: memory CD4+ T cells sorted from blood. Described subset: CD45RA-negative fraction. These receptors originate from a man aged 25 to 45 in good health.

This clone has just one count. The rearrangement links TRBV29-1 to TRBJ1-4, with D perhaps TRBD1 (5 bases). The CDR3 covers 13 residues. V was trimmed by 2 bases and J by 6 bases, leaving 10 bases between them. CDR1 is SQVTM, CDR2 ANQGSEA, per germline. The CDR3 DNA reads TGCAGCGTTGAACAGGGAGGAGATGAAAAACTGTTTTTT. It codes for CSVEQGGDEKLFF.

The rearrangement uses TRBV5-4 and TRBJ2-7, with 9 bases identical to TRBD1. With V trimmed by 4 bases and J by 1 base, 3 bases remained unmatched. This CDR3 contains 14 residues. Per germline, CDR1 SGHNT and CDR2 YYREEE (reference sequence). CDR3 region: CASSPTGGSYEQYF. The CDR3 DNA reads TGTGCCAGCAGCCCGACAGGGGGTTCCTACGAGCAGTACTTC. Supplemented by reference TRBV5-4 and TRBJ2-7, the full variable domain reads ETGVTQSPTHLIKTRGQQVTLRCSSQSGHNTVSWYQQALGQGPQFIFQYYREEENGRGNFPPRFSGLQFPNYSSELNVNALELDDSALYLCASSPTGGSYEQYFGPGTRLTVT.

This clone was seen only a few times. Here the CDR3 DNA reads TGCGCCAGCAGCTTGAGGACAGGGGGATCCACAGATACGCAGTATTTT. Translation gives CASSLRTGGSTDTQYF. This sequence joins TRBV5-1 and TRBJ2-3, with 10 bases lining up with TRBD1. V lost 1 base, J lost 2 bases, and 4 bases stayed unmatched. Germline V gene sequence: CDR1 SGHRS, CDR2 YFSETQ. The CDR3 has 16 amino acids.

The rearrangement joins TRBV2 to TRBJ1-2; a weak D match, TRBD1 (6 bases). V was trimmed by 8 bases and J by 7 bases, leaving 17 bases between them. Germline lookup yields CDR1 SNHLY and CDR2 FYNNEI. The CDR3 covers 13 residues. CDR3 sequence reads: CASHAGGAGGYTF. In DNA form, the CDR3 reads TGTGCCAGCCACGCCGGGGGCGCGGGTGGCTACACCTTC.

The chain combines TRBV2 with TRBJ2-3; TRBD2 aligns across 12 bases. This CDR3 has 16 amino acids. The germline gives CDR1 SNHLY, CDR2 FYNNEI. Unmatched junction bases numbered 8, after V lost 7 bases and J lost 3 bases. The CDR3 region has the DNA TGTGCCAGCAAGGTCCGGACTAGCGGGACAACAGATACGCAGTATTTT. Translation: CASKVRTSGTTDTQYF.

This chain uses TRBV4-2 with TRBJ2-1; 7 nucleotides agree with TRBD1. Germline CDR1 and CDR2: LGHNA and YNFKEQ. V trimming: 1 base; J trimming: 4 bases; junction bases outside the gene matches: 4. The length of the CDR3 is 15 residues. The CDR3 DNA reads TGTGCCAGCAGCCAAGGAGGGGGCCAGTACAATGAGCAGTTCTTC. Translating it yields CASSQGGGQYNEQFF.

V gene TRBV2 combines with J gene TRBJ1-5; D is uncertain. Trimming pared 0 bases from V and 3 bases from J, leaving 0 bases between. The germline V gene has CDR1 SNHLY and CDR2 FYNNEI. The CDR3 runs 12 residues. CDR3 region: CASSEANQPQHF. The CDR3 DNA is TGTGCCAGCAGTGAAGCCAATCAGCCCCAGCATTTT.

The chain is built from TRBV27 and TRBJ1-4, with 9 bases identical to TRBD1. The germline gives CDR1 MNHEY, CDR2 SMNVEV (reference sequence). This CDR3 has 17 residues. V shed 6 bases and J 7 bases; nucleotides not matched to a gene: 15. CDR3 in amino acids: CASSDGQGRFLGEKLFF. The CDR3 DNA reads as TGTGCCAGCAGCGACGGACAGGGGCGCTTCCTGGGTGAAAAACTGTTTTTT. The complete variable domain, with remaining parts taken from reference TRBV27 and TRBJ1-4, reads EAQVTQNPRYLITVTGKKLTVTCSQNMNHEYMSWYRQDPGLGLRQIYYSMNVEVTDKGDVPEGYKVSRKEKRNFPLILESPSPNQTSLYFCASSDGQGRFLGEKLFFGSGTQLSVL.

V usage is TRBV11-3 and J usage is TRBJ2-7; D could derive from TRBD1 or TRBD2 (5 bases each). Trimming removed 2 bases from V and 1 base from J, with 12 bases in between. The germline V gene encodes CDR1 SGHNT and CDR2 YENEEA. This CDR3 is 15 amino acids long. The CDR3 nucleotides are TGTGCCAGCAGCTTAAATCCGGGACCTTCCTACGAGCAGTACTTC. This sequence encodes CASSLNPGPSYEQYF.

The count of this clone is one. The V gene is TRBV18, the J gene TRBJ1-5; 7 bases map to TRBD1. V lost 3 bases and J lost 1; bases outside the gene matches: 3. The CDR3 sequence is 15 residues long. CDR1 and CDR2 (germline): KGHSH, LQKENI. CDR3 sequence (DNA): TGTGCCAGCTCACCTGGGACAGACAGCAATCAGCCCCAGCATTTT. Its protein is CASSPGTDSNQPQHF.

This clone was observed once. The CDR3 DNA is TGCGCCAGCAGCCTACCTAGGGGGGTTTCGACTAGCGGGATTACTGATGAGCAGTTCTTC. This gives the protein CASSLPRGVSTSGITDEQFF. The J gene is TRBJ2-1, the V gene TRBV5-1; TRBD2 matches 11 bases. Germline V lookup: CDR1 SGHRS, CDR2 YFSETQ. V was clipped by 4 bases and J by 8 bases; unmatched bases: 23. CDR3 length: 20 residues. Variable domain in full (rest from reference TRBV5-1 and TRBJ2-1): KAGVTQTPRYLIKTRGQQVTLSCSPISGHRSVSWYQQTPGQGLQFLFEYFSETQRNKGNFPGRFSGRQFSNSRSEMNVSTLELGDSALYLCASSLPRGVSTSGITDEQFFGPGTRLTVL.

The sample holds one count of this clone. The chain couples TRBV5-1 to TRBJ1-5; TRBD1 might be the D (5 bases). V was pared by 0 bases and J by 1 base, with 11 bases between. In germline, CDR1 is SGHRS, CDR2 YFSETQ. The CDR3 loop spans 16 amino acids. The CDR3 DNA is TGCGCCAGCAGCTTGGGGTCCGGGGGAAGCAATCAGCCCCAGCATTTT. Translating it yields CASSLGSGGSNQPQHF.

This chain joins TRBV6-5 and TRBJ1-3; D remains unclear. The V gene lost 6 bases and the J gene lost 2 bases, with 11 bases spanning the gap. The CDR3 totals 14 residues. CDR1 is MNHEY and CDR2 is SVGAGI in the germline V gene. DNA for the CDR3: TGTGCCAGCAGCCAAAGTAGGGCTGGAAACACCATATATTTT. Translated: CASSQSRAGNTIYF.

The chain employs TRBV9 and TRBJ2-3, with D uncertain. Between the trimmed V and J ends, which lost 7 bases and 5 bases, there was a span of 11 bases. Germline values: CDR1 SGDLS, CDR2 YYNGEE. The CDR3 length is 12 residues. Here the CDR3 DNA reads TGTGCCAGCTCCCGTAGTCTAGATACGCAGTATTTT. This encodes CASSRSLDTQYF.

This chain links TRBV29-1 with TRBJ2-7; no clear D. The CDR3 is 12 amino acids. Germline V lookup: CDR1 SQVTM, CDR2 ANQGSEA. Trimming cost V 4 bases and J 5 bases, with 12 bases left between them. The CDR3 region has the DNA TGCAGCGTTGCTTTTATGGGGAACGAGCAGTACTTC. This translates into CSVAFMGNEQYF.

V and J are TRBV4-2 and TRBJ1-5; D is unclear. This CDR3 is built from 15 residues. The V and J ends lost 0 bases and 5 bases respectively, with 11 bases between them. Germline V gene data show CDR1 as LGHNA and CDR2 as YNFKEQ. DNA for the CDR3: TGTGCCAGCAGCCAAGATCGGGGTGTACATCAGCCCCAGCATTTT. It encodes CASSQDRGVHQPQHF.

The CDR3 here is CASSDPAAGGITDTQYF. The CDR3 DNA reads TGTGCCAGCAGTGATCCGGCAGCGGGGGGCATCACAGATACGCAGTATTTT. The rearrangement uses TRBV25-1 and TRBJ2-3; 9 bases match TRBD2. The CDR3 loop spans 17 amino acids. Germline-derived CDR1 and CDR2 are MGHDK and SYGVNS. The trim removed 3 bases at V and 2 bases at J, leaving 9 bases unmatched. The full variable domain, its missing parts supplied by reference TRBV25-1 and TRBJ2-3, is EADIYQTPRYLVIGTGKKITLECSQTMGHDKMYWYQQDPGMELHLIHYSYGVNSTEKGDLSSESTVSRIRTEHFPLTLESARPSHTSQYLCASSDPAAGGITDTQYFGPGTRLTVL.

The chain recombines TRBV7-2 with TRBJ2-7; D is perhaps TRBD2 (6 bases). This CDR3 is 15 amino acids long. Deletions cut 1 base from V and 3 bases from J, with 13 bases between. Germline V gene sequence: CDR1 SGHTA, CDR2 FQGNSA. CDR3 region: CASSLGFSGYYEQYF. CDR3 nucleotides: TGTGCCAGCAGCTTAGGTTTTAGCGGATACTACGAGCAGTACTTC.

The chain joins TRBV6-5 to TRBJ1-5; 9 bases are a match to TRBD1. This CDR3 is 15 amino acids long. Trimming cost V 6 bases and J 3 bases; bases outside gene matches: 6. Germline V CDR1 and CDR2: MNHEY, SVGAGI. The CDR3 DNA is TGTGCCAGCAGACTGGGACAGGGCCCCAATCAGCCCCAGCATTTT. This encodes CASRLGQGPNQPQHF.

The sample holds a few counts of this clone. The chain uses TRBV7-2 and TRBJ1-1; D remains ambiguous. V lost 2 bases to trimming and J lost 4 bases, with 8 bases between them. This CDR3 has 13 amino acids. Germline V gene sequence: CDR1 SGHTA, CDR2 FQGNSA. The CDR3 reads CASSLKGLTEAFF. The CDR3 DNA reads as TGTGCCAGCAGCTTAAAAGGGCTCACTGAAGCTTTCTTT.